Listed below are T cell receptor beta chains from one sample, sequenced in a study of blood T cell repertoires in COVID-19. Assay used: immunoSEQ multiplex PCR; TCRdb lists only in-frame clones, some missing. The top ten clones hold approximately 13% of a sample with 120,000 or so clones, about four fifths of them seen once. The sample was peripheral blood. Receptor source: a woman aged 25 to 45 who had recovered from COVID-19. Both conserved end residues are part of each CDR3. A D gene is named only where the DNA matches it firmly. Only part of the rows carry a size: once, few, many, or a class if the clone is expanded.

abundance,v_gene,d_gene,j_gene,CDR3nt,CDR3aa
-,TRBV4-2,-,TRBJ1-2,TGTGCCAGCAGCCAAGATCGAAACAGGGACCCCTATGGCTACACCTTC,CASSQDRNRDPYGYTF
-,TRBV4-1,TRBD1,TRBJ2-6,TGCGCCAGCAGCCACGGACAGGGGTATTCCTCTGGGGCCAACGTCCTGACTTTC,CASSHGQGYSSGANVLTF
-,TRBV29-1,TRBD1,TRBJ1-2,TGCAGCGTGACAGGGCAGTACTATGGCTACACCTTC,CSVTGQYYGYTF
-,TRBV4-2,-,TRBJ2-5,TGTGCCAGCAGCCGAGACGGGGTGGGATTTGAAGAGACCCAGTACTTC,CASSRDGVGFEETQYF
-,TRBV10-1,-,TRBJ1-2,TGCGCCAGCAGTGAGACAGGGAACTATGGCTACACCTTC,CASSETGNYGYTF
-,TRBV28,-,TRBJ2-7,TGTGCCAGCAGGGTCGGTCACGAGCAGTACTTC,CASRVGHEQYF
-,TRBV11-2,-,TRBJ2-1,TGTGCCAGCAGCTCACGGACTCCCCTCTACAATGAGCAGTTCTTC,CASSSRTPLYNEQFF
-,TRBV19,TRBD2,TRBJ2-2,TGTGCCAGCCTGGGACTAGCGAACACCGGGGAGCTGTTTTTT,CASLGLANTGELFF
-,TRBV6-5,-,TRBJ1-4,TGTGCCAGCAGTCACACCACAACTAATGAAAAACTGTTTTTT,CASSHTTTNEKLFF
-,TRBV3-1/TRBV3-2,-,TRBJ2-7,TGTGCCAGCAGCCAAGTGAGTCGTCGCCCCTACGAGCAGTACTTC,CASSQVSRRPYEQYF
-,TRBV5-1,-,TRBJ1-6,TGCGCCAGCAGCTTGCGGTCAGGGGTTGGAAATTCACCCCTCCACTTT,CASSLRSGVGNSPLHF
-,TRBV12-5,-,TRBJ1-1,TGTGCTAGTGGTCCCGGAGGGCAGAACACTGAAGCTTTCTTT,CASGPGGQNTEAFF
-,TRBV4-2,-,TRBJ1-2,TGTGCCAGCAGCCAAGAAGAAGGGGGAGTAAGTAACTATGGCTACACCTTC,CASSQEEGGVSNYGYTF
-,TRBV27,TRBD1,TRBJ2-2,TGTGCCAGCAGTTTTGGGACAGGGGGAACCGGGGAGCTGTTTTTT,CASSFGTGGTGELFF
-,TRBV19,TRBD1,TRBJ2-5,TGTGCCAGTAGTTGGACAGGGGGAAAGGAGACCCAGTACTTC,CASSWTGGKETQYF
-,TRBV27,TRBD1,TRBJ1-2,TGTGCCAGCAGTGCCCGGGACAGGGGGCCTGGCTACACCTTC,CASSARDRGPGYTF
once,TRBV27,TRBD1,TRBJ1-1,TGTGCCAGCAGTTCCGGACAGGCGAACACTGAAGCTTTCTTT,CASSSGQANTEAFF
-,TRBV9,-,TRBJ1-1,TGTGCCAGCAGCGAGGGGTCAAGGTTGACTCTGGGTGAAGCTTTCTTT,CASSEGSRLTLGEAFF
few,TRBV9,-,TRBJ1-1,TGTGCCAGCAGCGCGACTCCACGAGGCACTGAAGCTTTCTTT,CASSATPRGTEAFF
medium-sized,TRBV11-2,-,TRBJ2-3,TGTGCCAGCCACTCTCCCAGGCGAGATACGCAGTATTTT,CASHSPRRDTQYF
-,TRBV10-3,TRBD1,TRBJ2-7,TGTGCCATCAGCGAGGGACAGTACTACGAGCAGTACTTC,CAISEGQYYEQYF
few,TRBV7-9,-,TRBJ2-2,TGTGCCAGCAGCTTAGACGGGAGAATTACCGGGGAGCTGTTTTTT,CASSLDGRITGELFF
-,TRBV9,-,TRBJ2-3,TGTGCCAGCGGTATCCCCGGAGATACGCAGTATTTT,CASGIPGDTQYF
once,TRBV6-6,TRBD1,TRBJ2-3,TGTGCCAGCAGAGACAGGGGGGCGGGCACAGATACGCAGTATTTT,CASRDRGAGTDTQYF
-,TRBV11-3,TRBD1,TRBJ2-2,TGTGCCAGCAGGGACAGGGCTAACACCGGGGAGCTGTTTTTT,CASRDRANTGELFF